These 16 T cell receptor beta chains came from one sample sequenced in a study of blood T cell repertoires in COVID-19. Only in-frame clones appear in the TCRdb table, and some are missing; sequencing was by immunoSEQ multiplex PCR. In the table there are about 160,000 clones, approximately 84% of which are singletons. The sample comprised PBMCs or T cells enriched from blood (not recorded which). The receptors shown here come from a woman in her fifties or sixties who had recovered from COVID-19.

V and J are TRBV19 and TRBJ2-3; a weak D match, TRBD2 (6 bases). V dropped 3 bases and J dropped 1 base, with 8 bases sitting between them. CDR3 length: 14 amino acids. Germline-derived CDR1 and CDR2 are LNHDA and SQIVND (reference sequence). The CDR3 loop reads CASSMTGGTDTQYF. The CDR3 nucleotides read TGTGCCAGTAGTATGACGGGGGGCACAGATACGCAGTATTTT. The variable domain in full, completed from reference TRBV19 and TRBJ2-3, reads DGGITQSPKYLFRKEGQNVTLSCEQNLNHDAMYWYRQDPGQGLRLIYYSQIVNDFQKGDIAEGYSVSREKKESFPLTVTSAQKNPTAFYLCASSMTGGTDTQYFGPGTRLTVL.

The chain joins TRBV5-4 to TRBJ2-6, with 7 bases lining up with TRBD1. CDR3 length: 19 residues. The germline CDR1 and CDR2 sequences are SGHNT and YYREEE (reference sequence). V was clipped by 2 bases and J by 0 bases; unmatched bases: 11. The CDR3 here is CASSLPAGGTLSGANVLTF. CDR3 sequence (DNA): TGTGCCAGCAGCTTACCCGCAGGGGGTACCCTCTCTGGGGCCAACGTCCTGACTTTC.

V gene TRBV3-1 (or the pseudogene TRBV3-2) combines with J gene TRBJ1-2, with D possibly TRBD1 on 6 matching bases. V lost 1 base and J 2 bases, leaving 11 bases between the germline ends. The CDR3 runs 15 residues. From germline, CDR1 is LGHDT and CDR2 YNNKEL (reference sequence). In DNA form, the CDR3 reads TGTGCCAGCAGCCAAGTCTCCAGGGGAAACTATGGCTACACCTTC. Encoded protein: CASSQVSRGNYGYTF.

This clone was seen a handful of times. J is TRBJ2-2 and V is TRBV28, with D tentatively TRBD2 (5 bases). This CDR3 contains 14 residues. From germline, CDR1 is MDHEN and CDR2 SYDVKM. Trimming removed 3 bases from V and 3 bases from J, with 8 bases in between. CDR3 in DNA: TGTGCCAGCAGTTTCTGGGGAGACACCGGGGAGCTGTTTTTT. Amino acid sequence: CASSFWGDTGELFF.

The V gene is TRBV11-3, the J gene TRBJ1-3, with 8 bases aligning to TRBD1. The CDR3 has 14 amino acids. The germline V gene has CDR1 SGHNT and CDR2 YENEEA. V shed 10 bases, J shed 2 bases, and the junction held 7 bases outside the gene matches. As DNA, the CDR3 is TGTGCCACCAGAAAACAGGGGGCTGGAAACACCATATATTTT. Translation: CATRKQGAGNTIYF.

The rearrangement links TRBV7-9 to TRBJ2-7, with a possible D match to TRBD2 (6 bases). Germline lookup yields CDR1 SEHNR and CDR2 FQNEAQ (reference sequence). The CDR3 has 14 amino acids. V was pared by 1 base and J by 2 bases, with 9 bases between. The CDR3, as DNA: TGTGCCAGCAGCTTAGGAGGCGGGGCCTACGAGCAGTACTTC. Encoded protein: CASSLGGGAYEQYF.

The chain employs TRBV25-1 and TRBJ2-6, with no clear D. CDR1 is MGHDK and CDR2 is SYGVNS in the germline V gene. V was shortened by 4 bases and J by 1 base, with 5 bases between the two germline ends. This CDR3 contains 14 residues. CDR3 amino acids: CASSVSSGANVLTF. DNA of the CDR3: TGTGCCAGCAGTGTCAGTTCTGGGGCCAACGTCCTGACTTTC.

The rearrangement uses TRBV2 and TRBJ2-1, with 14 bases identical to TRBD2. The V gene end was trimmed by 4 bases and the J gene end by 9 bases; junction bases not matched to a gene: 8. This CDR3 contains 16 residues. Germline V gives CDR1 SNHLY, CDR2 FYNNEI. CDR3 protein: CASSVTSGGVYGEQFF. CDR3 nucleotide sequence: TGTGCCAGCAGTGTGACTAGCGGGGGGGTCTACGGTGAGCAGTTCTTC. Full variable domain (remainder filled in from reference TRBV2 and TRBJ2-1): EPEVTQTPSHQVTQMGQEVILRCVPISNHLYFYWYRQILGQKVEFLVSFYNNEISEKSEIFDDQFSVERPDGSNFTLKIRSTKLEDSAMYFCASSVTSGGVYGEQFFGPGTRLTVL.

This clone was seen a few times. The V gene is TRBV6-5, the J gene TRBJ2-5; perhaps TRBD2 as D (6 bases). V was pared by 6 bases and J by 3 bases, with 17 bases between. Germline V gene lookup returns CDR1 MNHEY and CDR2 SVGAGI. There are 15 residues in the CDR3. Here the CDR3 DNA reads TGTGCCAGCAGGCCGTCGGAGGGGATGGAAGAGACCCAGTACTTC. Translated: CASRPSEGMEETQYF.

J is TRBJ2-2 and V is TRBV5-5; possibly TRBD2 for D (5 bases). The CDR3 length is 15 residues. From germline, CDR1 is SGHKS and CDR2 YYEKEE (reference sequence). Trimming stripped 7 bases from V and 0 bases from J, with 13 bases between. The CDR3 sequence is CASFTRGSNTGELFF. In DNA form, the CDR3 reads TGTGCCAGCTTCACGAGAGGGTCGAACACCGGGGAGCTGTTTTTT.

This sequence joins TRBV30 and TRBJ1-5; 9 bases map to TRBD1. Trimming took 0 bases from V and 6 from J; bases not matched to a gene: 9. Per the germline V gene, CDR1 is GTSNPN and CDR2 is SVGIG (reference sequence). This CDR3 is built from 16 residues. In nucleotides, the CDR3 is TGTGCCTGGAGTGTAGGCCAAACAGGGGGCTTTCAGCCCCAGCATTTT. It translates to CAWSVGQTGGFQPQHF. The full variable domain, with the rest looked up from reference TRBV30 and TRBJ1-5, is SQTIHQWPATLVQPVGSPLSLECTVEGTSNPNLYWYRQAAGRGLQLLFYSVGIGQISSEVPQNLSASRPQDRQFILSSKKLLLSDSGFYLCAWSVGQTGGFQPQHFGDGTRLSIL.

CDR3 amino acids: CASSKLKVEAGESNQPQHF. The CDR3 DNA reads as TGTGCCAGCAGCAAATTAAAAGTGGAGGCAGGCGAAAGCAATCAGCCCCAGCATTTT. The gene calls are TRBV21-1 and TRBJ1-5. TRBV21-1 is labeled a pseudogene. The CDR3 is 19 amino acids.

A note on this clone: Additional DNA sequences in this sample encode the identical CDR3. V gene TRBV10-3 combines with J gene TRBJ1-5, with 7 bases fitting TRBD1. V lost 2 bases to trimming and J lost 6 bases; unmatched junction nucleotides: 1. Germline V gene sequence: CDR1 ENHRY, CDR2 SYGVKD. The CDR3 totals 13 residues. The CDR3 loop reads CAISEPGGQPQHF. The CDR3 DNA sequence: TGTGCCATCAGTGAGCCAGGGGGTCAGCCCCAGCATTTT.

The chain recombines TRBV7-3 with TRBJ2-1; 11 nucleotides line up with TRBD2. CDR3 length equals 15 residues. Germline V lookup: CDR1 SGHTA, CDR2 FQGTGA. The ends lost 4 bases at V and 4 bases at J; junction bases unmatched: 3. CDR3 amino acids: CASSWGLAEYNEQFF. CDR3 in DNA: TGTGCCAGCAGCTGGGGACTAGCGGAGTACAATGAGCAGTTCTTC.

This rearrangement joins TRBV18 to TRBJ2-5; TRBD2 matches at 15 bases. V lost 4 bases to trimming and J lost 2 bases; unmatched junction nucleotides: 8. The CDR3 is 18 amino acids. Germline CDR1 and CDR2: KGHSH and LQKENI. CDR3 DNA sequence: TGTGCCAGCTCACGAGGACTAGCGGGAGGGCCTAAACAAGAGACCCAGTACTTC. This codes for CASSRGLAGGPKQETQYF.

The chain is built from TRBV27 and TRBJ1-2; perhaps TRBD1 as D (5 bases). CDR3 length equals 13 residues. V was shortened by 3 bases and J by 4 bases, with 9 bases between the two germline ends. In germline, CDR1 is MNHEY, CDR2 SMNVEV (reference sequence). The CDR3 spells CASSLSRAYGYTF. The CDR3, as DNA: TGTGCCAGCAGTTTGTCCAGGGCCTATGGCTACACCTTC.